Presented here are 30 T cell receptor beta chains from one specimen sequenced in a study of CD8 T cells in ankylosing spondylitis (dated by TCRdb to between 2016 and 2019). Beyond this particular receptor, the publication reports: A TCR beta motif of fewer than 10 highly homologous amino acid variants appeared characteristic of blood from ankylosing spondylitis patients.

Their recognized antigens are unknown. Library prep was done by 5' RACE. Sequencer: Illumina HiSeq 2500. TCRdb ran its own pipeline on the public reads, namely fastp trimming at Q25 and MiXCR clone calling, and kept in-frame beta chains. Each entry is one CDR3 protein sequence, shown with its most common DNA and genes. Recorded for this sample are about 540,000 distinct CDR3 sequences; about 13% of them occurred a single time. Jointly, the top ten make up around 7% of the sample. Sequenced material: blood, either unsorted or a sorted T cell fraction (not recorded which). The origin of the receptors is a male donor with ankylosing spondylitis.

This clonotype showed up many times. In DNA form, the CDR3 reads TGCAGTGCTAACACCCGGGGATACGAGCAGTACTTC. Its translation is CSANTRGYEQYF. This chain connects TRBV20-1 to TRBJ2-7; possible D gene TRBD2, 5 bases. The germline V gene has CDR1 DFQATT and CDR2 SNEGSKA (reference sequence). The CDR3 covers 12 residues. Trimming stripped 4 bases from V and 4 bases from J, with 11 bases between.

This clonotype was counted a few times. The J gene is TRBJ2-7, the V gene TRBV20-1, with TRBD2 matching over 10 bases. V dropped 6 bases and J dropped 6; count of bases not matched to a gene: 8. There are 13 residues in the CDR3. Germline CDR1 and CDR2: DFQATT and SNEGSKA (reference sequence). This CDR3 is CSAEERTSGEQYF. CDR3 DNA: TGCAGTGCCGAAGAGAGGACTAGCGGCGAGCAGTACTTC.

This clonotype came up a few times. The chain joins TRBV27 to TRBJ1-5; D ambiguous. V shed 6 bases and J shed 7 bases, with 10 bases lying between them. Germline assignment: CDR1 MNHEY and CDR2 SMNVEV (reference sequence). This CDR3 has 12 amino acids. CDR3 sequence reads: CASSHDRQPQHF. As DNA, the CDR3 is TGTGCCAGCAGCCATGATCGACAGCCCCAGCATTTT.

This clonotype was observed a single time. This chain links TRBV5-6 with TRBJ1-1; D is uncertain. The length of the CDR3 is 15 residues. Trimming shortened V by 3 bases and J by 7 bases, and 19 bases separated the two germline ends. The germline CDR1 and CDR2 sequences are SGHDT and YYEEEE. CDR3 coding DNA: TGTGCCAGCAGCTCTTTTGTCCGTTGGACCGGTGAAGCTTTCTTT. This translates into CASSSFVRWTGEAFF.

This clonotype has more than one count but fewer than ten. The CDR3 region is CAISDWTSGGKGDTQYF. CDR3 coding DNA: TGTGCCATCAGTGATTGGACTAGCGGGGGAAAAGGAGATACGCAGTATTTT. The gene calls are TRBV10-3 and TRBJ2-3, with 13 bases that match TRBD2. The CDR3 loop spans 17 amino acids. The V segment lost 3 bases and the J segment 5 bases; nucleotides outside the gene matches: 8. Germline V gene data show CDR1 as ENHRY and CDR2 as SYGVKD.

This clonotype was seen a handful of times. V and J are TRBV20-1 and TRBJ1-2, with 9 bases that match TRBD1. In germline, CDR1 is DFQATT, CDR2 SNEGSKA (reference sequence). V was clipped by 3 bases and J by 4 bases; unmatched bases: 15. The CDR3 consists of 17 residues. CDR3 protein: CSARAGTGSPLFYGYTF. CDR3 in DNA: TGCAGTGCTAGGGCCGGGACAGGGAGTCCCCTTTTCTATGGCTACACCTTC.

J is TRBJ1-2 and V is TRBV29-1; 8 bases map to TRBD1. The length of the CDR3 is 17 residues. Looked up from germline, CDR1 is SQVTM and CDR2 is ANQGSEA. Trimming took 0 bases from V and 8 from J; bases not matched to a gene: 17. This chain's CDR3 is CSVEDNSIRQGALGYTF. The CDR3 nucleotides are TGCAGCGTTGAAGATAATAGTATTAGGCAGGGGGCTTTGGGCTACACCTTC. Combining the CDR3 with reference TRBV29-1 and TRBJ1-2 gives the whole variable domain SAVISQKPSRDICQRGTSLTIQCQVDSQVTMMFWYRQQPGQSLTLIATANQGSEATYESGFVIDKFPISRPNLTFSTLTVSNMSPEDSSIYLCSVEDNSIRQGALGYTFGSGTRLTVV.

The chain has TRBV5-1 and TRBJ2-7; D not resolved. V was cut by 0 bases and J by 2 bases, with 9 bases left in between. The CDR3 runs to 14 residues. Per germline, CDR1 SGHRS and CDR2 YFSETQ. In DNA, the CDR3 is TGCGCCAGCAGCTTGGAATACGGACCCTACGAGCAGTACTTC. Amino acids: CASSLEYGPYEQYF.

This sequence joins TRBV5-1 and TRBJ2-7; 7 nucleotides agree with TRBD1. Germline CDR1 is SGHRS and CDR2 is YFSETQ. V shed 3 bases, J shed 1 base, and the junction held 4 bases outside the gene matches. CDR3 length: 14 amino acids. In DNA, the CDR3 is TGCGCCAGCAGCTCCCGGACAGGATCCTACGAGCAGTACGTC. Its translation is CASSSRTGSYEQYV.

The genes are TRBV6-2 or TRBV6-3 and TRBJ2-3; 7 positions agree with TRBD2. This CDR3 has 15 residues. V was pared by 2 bases and J by 4 bases, with 6 bases of the junction left unmatched. Per the germline V gene, CDR1 is MNHEY and CDR2 is SVGEGT. The CDR3 nucleotides read TGTGCCAGCAGTTACATGGCGGGAGTATCAGATACGCAGTATTTT. This encodes CASSYMAGVSDTQYF.

V gene TRBV5-1 combines with J gene TRBJ2-3, with 14 bases aligning to TRBD2. The CDR3 is 20 amino acids. V trimming: 0 bases; J trimming: 1 base; junction bases outside the gene matches: 10. Germline V CDR1 and CDR2: SGHRS, YFSETQ. CDR3 bases: TGCGCCAGCAGCTTGGGGAATAGGGGACTAGCGGGAGAGGGCACAGATACGCAGTATTTT. Residues: CASSLGNRGLAGEGTDTQYF.

This sequence joins TRBV7-9 and TRBJ1-1; a possible D gene is TRBD1 (5 bases). The CDR3 loop spans 15 amino acids. V lost 5 bases and J lost 0, with 13 bases in between. Germline CDR1 is SEHNR and CDR2 is FQNEAQ (reference sequence). The CDR3 sequence is CASSGPGTLNTEAFF. The CDR3 nucleotides read TGTGCCAGCAGCGGACCCGGGACTTTGAACACTGAAGCTTTCTTT.

In its sample, this clonotype was seen a few times. V usage is TRBV29-1 and J usage is TRBJ2-3, with D hard to call. V lost 4 bases and J lost 2, with 7 bases in between. The CDR3 totals 12 residues. Looked up from germline, CDR1 is SQVTM and CDR2 is ANQGSEA. CDR3 region: CSVGTYTDTQYF. CDR3 in DNA: TGCAGCGTTGGTACCTACACAGATACGCAGTATTTT.

This chain uses TRBV20-1 with TRBJ1-6, with 9 bases aligning to TRBD1. Germline trimming cut 5 bases from V and 5 bases from J; bases unmatched to any gene: 10. The CDR3 contains 16 residues. Germline CDR1 is DFQATT and CDR2 is SNEGSKA (reference sequence). This CDR3 reads CSAGERDRGDNSPLHF. The CDR3, as DNA: TGCAGTGCTGGGGAACGAGACAGGGGGGATAATTCACCCCTCCACTTT.

The CDR3 sequence: CASSLVGLAAYEQYF. The CDR3 nucleotides read TGTGCCAGCAGCTTAGTGGGACTAGCTGCCTACGAGCAGTACTTC. The chain couples TRBV7-9 to TRBJ2-7; 9 bases fit TRBD2. The CDR3 has 15 residues. CDR1 and CDR2 (germline): SEHNR, FQNEAQ (reference sequence). Trimming took 1 base from V and 2 from J; bases not matched to a gene: 3.

The V gene is TRBV2, the J gene TRBJ2-3, with 13 bases aligning to TRBD2. V was clipped by 5 bases and J by 7 bases; unmatched bases: 9. The CDR3 has 16 amino acids. Germline CDR1 is SNHLY and CDR2 is FYNNEI. The CDR3 coding sequence is TGTGCCAGCAGTCCTCGGACTAGCGGGAGAGGAAATACGCAGTATTTT. Protein sequence: CASSPRTSGRGNTQYF.

This clonotype was counted ten times or more. The chain joins TRBV20-1 to TRBJ1-1; D ambiguous. Germline V lookup: CDR1 DFQATT, CDR2 SNEGSKA (reference sequence). The CDR3 loop spans 14 amino acids. V was shortened by 5 bases and J by 1 base, with 14 bases between the two germline ends. In DNA form, the CDR3 reads TGCAGTGCTGATCTTCTGCCTGGGAACACTGAAGCTTTCTTT. Translating it yields CSADLLPGNTEAFF.

This clonotype was counted many times. The V call is TRBV20-1, the J call TRBJ1-5; D not resolved. Germline assignment: CDR1 DFQATT and CDR2 SNEGSKA (reference sequence). This CDR3 comprises 11 residues. V was clipped by 1 base and J by 9 bases, with 7 bases between them. The CDR3 coding sequence is TGCAGTGCTAGAGGACATATGCCCCAGCATTTT. Translation gives CSARGHMPQHF.

This clonotype was seen ten or more times. CDR3 bases: TGTGCCAGCAGCTTAACGGGGCCGCGGGTTTATAGCAATCAGCCCCAGCATTTT. This codes for CASSLTGPRVYSNQPQHF. The chain carries TRBV5-6 and TRBJ1-5; maybe TRBD1 (5 bases). The CDR3 contains 18 residues. Trimming took off 2 bases at V and 0 bases at J, with 18 bases between the two ends. CDR1 and CDR2 from the germline V gene are SGHDT and YYEEEE.

The V and J genes are TRBV6-2 or TRBV6-3 and TRBJ2-1; tentatively, D is TRBD2 (5 bases). Deletions cut 0 bases from V and 14 bases from J, with 17 bases between. The germline CDR1 and CDR2 sequences are MNHEY and SVGEGT. CDR3 length: 14 amino acids. CDR3: CASSYSISGTTKFF. DNA of the CDR3: TGTGCCAGCAGTTACTCGATATCGGGAACTACTAAGTTCTTC.

In its sample, this clonotype was seen a few times. The chain couples TRBV6-6 to TRBJ1-5; D not certain. The CDR3 contains 12 residues. Trimming stripped 10 bases from V and 9 bases from J, with 16 bases between. Germline V gene sequence: CDR1 MNHNY, CDR2 SVGAGI (reference sequence). The CDR3 sequence is CATRRIEGPQHF. The CDR3 region has the DNA TGTGCCACCCGCAGGATCGAGGGGCCCCAGCATTTT.

This clonotype was seen at least ten times. The chain couples TRBV24-1 to TRBJ2-5, with a weak D call TRBD2 (5 bases). The CDR3 length is 17 residues. V was shortened by 2 bases and J by 7 bases, with 22 bases between the two germline ends. Germline V gene lookup returns CDR1 KGHDR and CDR2 SFDVKD. This CDR3 is CATSDSPGSSPLGTQYF. In nucleotides, the CDR3 is TGTGCCACCAGTGATTCTCCAGGATCTAGCCCTTTAGGGACCCAGTACTTC.

This chain links TRBV7-2 with TRBJ2-1; 10 bases map to TRBD2. Looked up from germline, CDR1 is SGHTA and CDR2 is FQGNSA. The CDR3 loop spans 15 amino acids. The trim removed 8 bases at V and 0 bases at J, leaving 4 bases unmatched. CDR3 region: CASASGRTSYNEQFF. The CDR3 DNA is TGTGCCAGCGCTAGCGGGAGAACCTCCTACAATGAGCAGTTCTTC. The whole variable domain, remainder taken from reference TRBV7-2 and TRBJ2-1, is GAGVSQSPSNKVTEKGKDVELRCDPISGHTALYWYRQSLGQGLEFLIYFQGNSAPDKSGLPSDRFSAERTGGSVSTLTIQRTQQEDSAVYLCASASGRTSYNEQFFGPGTRLTVL.

This clonotype was seen many times. This chain uses TRBV29-1 with TRBJ2-2, with a weak D call TRBD2 (5 bases). Germline values: CDR1 SQVTM, CDR2 ANQGSEA. The CDR3 has 14 amino acids. The V end was cut by 3 bases, the J end by 4 bases, with 12 bases between. The CDR3 here is CSVEARRGTGELFF. Here the CDR3 DNA reads TGCAGCGTTGAGGCGCGACGGGGCACCGGGGAGCTGTTTTTT.

The CDR3 sequence is CASSDKARGRGTEAFF. CDR3 coding DNA: TGTGCCAGCAGTGATAAGGCCAGGGGGCGAGGCACTGAAGCTTTCTTT. The rearrangement joins TRBV25-1 to TRBJ1-1, with TRBD1 matching 8 bases. Unmatched junction bases numbered 10, after V lost 3 bases and J lost 4 bases. Germline CDR1 reads MGHDK; CDR2 reads SYGVNS. CDR3 length: 16 amino acids.

The table lists this clonotype with many counts. The chain has TRBV12-3 or TRBV12-4 and TRBJ1-2; D remains ambiguous. Deletions cut 7 bases from V and 3 bases from J, with 15 bases between. This CDR3 is built from 14 residues. The CDR3 reads CASTRHSSHYGYTF. CDR3 nucleotide sequence: TGTGCCAGCACGCGACACTCCAGCCACTATGGCTACACCTTC.

The table lists this clonotype with a few counts. The genes are TRBV7-2 and TRBJ1-5; 9 nucleotides agree with TRBD1. V was clipped by 5 bases and J by 1 base; unmatched bases: 6. CDR1 and CDR2 (germline): SGHTA, FQGNSA. CDR3 length equals 16 residues. The CDR3 is CASSLGTGWSNQPQHF. Written as DNA, the CDR3 is TGTGCCAGCAGCCTCGGGACAGGGTGGAGCAATCAGCCCCAGCATTTT.

This clonotype has only a few counts. The chain uses TRBV7-8 and TRBJ1-4; 8 bases align to TRBD1. Germline-derived CDR1 and CDR2 are SGHVS and FQNEAQ. CDR3 length equals 17 residues. V shed 3 bases, J shed 5 bases, and the junction held 11 bases outside the gene matches. This chain's CDR3 is CASSFRGQGTGNEKLFF. In nucleotides, the CDR3 is TGTGCCAGCAGCTTCCGAGGACAAGGGACAGGCAATGAAAAACTGTTTTTT.

The sample holds many counts of this clonotype. CDR3 coding DNA: TGTGCCAGCAGCCGCGGGACTAGCGGCTACGAGCAGTACTTC. Its translation is CASSRGTSGYEQYF. The chain joins TRBV12-3 or TRBV12-4 to TRBJ2-7; 11 positions match TRBD2. Losses at the gene ends were 6 bases for V and 3 bases for J; bases not matched to a gene: 4. CDR3 length: 14 residues.

The rearrangement joins TRBV12-3 or TRBV12-4 to TRBJ2-2, with TRBD2 as a possible D gene (6 bases). CDR3 length: 14 residues. Trimming removed 5 bases from V and 4 bases from J, with 11 bases in between. DNA of the CDR3: TGTGCCAGCAGTCTTTCGGGAGTCACCGGGGAGCTGTTTTTT. This gives the protein CASSLSGVTGELFF.